The 15 T cell receptor beta chains given below trace back to one sample, sequenced in a study of spatial heterogeneity in lung cancer. Notes on the study in general: Within tumors, counts of expanded alpha and beta TCRs tracked tumor mutation counts.

TCRdb re-called the 5' RACE reads through MiXCR, storing one row per CDR3 protein. The table shows 13,000 or so distinct CDR3 sequences, with about 5.4% occurring only once. These receptors are not linked to any known antigen. Time point given: sample taken at primary tumor resection. The sequences come from lung tumor tissue, collected at surgery. Receptor source: a female donor with early-stage non-small cell lung cancer.

This clonotype was recorded a few times. This sequence joins TRBV20-1 and TRBJ2-4; 11 bases are shared with TRBD2. J was trimmed by 0 bases and V by 4 bases; bases with no gene match: 5. In germline, CDR1 is DFQATT, CDR2 SNEGSKA (reference sequence). This CDR3 spans 16 amino acids. CDR3 in amino acids: CSAKGLADLAKNIQYF. The CDR3 DNA is TGCAGTGCTAAGGGACTAGCGGATTTAGCCAAAAACATTCAGTACTTC.

This clonotype has ten or more counts. V and J are TRBV30 and TRBJ1-3; D is undetermined. CDR1 is GTSNPN and CDR2 is SVGIG in the germline V gene (reference sequence). Trimming pared 0 bases from V and 0 bases from J, leaving 9 bases between. The CDR3 spans 15 residues. The CDR3 coding sequence is TGTGCCTGGAGTGTCCGAGGTCGCTCTGGAAACACCATATATTTT. This translates into CAWSVRGRSGNTIYF.

The table lists this clonotype with many counts. This rearrangement joins TRBV7-3 to TRBJ1-1; the D gene is possibly TRBD1 (5 bases). Trimming stripped 7 bases from V and 5 bases from J, with 20 bases between. The length of the CDR3 is 15 residues. Germline CDR1 SGHTA, CDR2 FQGTGA. The CDR3 bases are TGTGCCAGCACCCCGGACCAGGGACGGAAGACTGAAGCTTTCTTT. This translates into CASTPDQGRKTEAFF. Filled out from reference TRBV7-3 and TRBJ1-1, the complete variable domain reads GAGVSQTPSNKVTEKGKYVELRCDPISGHTALYWYRQSLGQGPEFLIYFQGTGAADDSGLPNDRFFAVRPEGSVSTLKIQRTERGDSAVYLCASTPDQGRKTEAFFGQGTRLTVV.

This clonotype was picked up many times. V gene TRBV20-1 combines with J gene TRBJ2-7; D is unresolved. Germline loops: CDR1 DFQATT, CDR2 SNEGSKA (reference sequence). Deletions cut 3 bases from V and 2 bases from J, with 23 bases between. The CDR3 consists of 17 residues. In nucleotides, the CDR3 is TGCAGTGCTAGGCCCTTACTCCTCACGAACCCCCCCTACGAGCAGTACTTC. The encoded protein is CSARPLLLTNPPYEQYF.

Turning to this clonotype: Possible read error: a much larger clone is one base away. The genes are TRBV7-9 and TRBJ2-3, with 7 bases matching TRBD2. CDR1 and CDR2 from the germline V gene are SEHNR and FQNEAQ (reference sequence). The CDR3 contains 16 residues. CDR3: CVSSSYGTTGTDTQYF. The CDR3, as DNA: TGTGTCAGCAGCTCCTATGGGACTACGGGCACAGATACGCAGTATTTT.

This clonotype has a count of ten or more. The chain recombines TRBV7-9 with TRBJ2-7; a weak D match, TRBD2 (5 bases). V was trimmed by 5 bases and J by 1 base, leaving 9 bases between them. The CDR3 consists of 13 residues. Germline lookup yields CDR1 SEHNR and CDR2 FQNEAQ (reference sequence). The CDR3 DNA is TGTGCCAGCAGCGCCCCGGGGTCCTACGAGCAGTACTTC. This translates into CASSAPGSYEQYF.

This clonotype qualifies as medium-sized. The rearrangement uses TRBV7-3 and TRBJ2-2, with D possibly being TRBD1 or TRBD2 (5 bases each). Germline CDR1 is SGHTA and CDR2 is FQGTGA. The CDR3 has 15 residues. The V end was cut by 5 bases, the J end by 1 base, with 11 bases between. For the CDR3, the DNA is TGTGCCAGCAGCCCGAGGGGTCGGAACACCGGGGAGCTGTTTTTT. Residues: CASSPRGRNTGELFF.

This clonotype is labeled as medium-sized. The chain uses TRBV13 and TRBJ2-7, with 7 bases aligning to TRBD2. Germline assignment: CDR1 PRHDT and CDR2 FYEKMQ (reference sequence). The CDR3 is 14 amino acids. V was pared by 4 bases and J by 2 bases, with 5 bases of the junction left unmatched. CDR3 coding DNA: TGTGCCAGCAGCTGGAGAAGCGGGGCCTACGAGCAGTACTTC. It is translated as CASSWRSGAYEQYF.

The chain carries TRBV20-1 and TRBJ2-3; a weak D match, TRBD2 (5 bases). Between the trimmed V and J ends, which lost 0 bases and 0 bases, there was a span of 10 bases. Germline V gene lookup returns CDR1 DFQATT and CDR2 SNEGSKA (reference sequence). The CDR3 covers 15 residues. CDR3 protein: CSARDLLASTDTQYF. The CDR3 nucleotides are TGCAGTGCTAGAGATCTCCTAGCTAGCACAGATACGCAGTATTTT.

This clonotype has at least ten counts. The chain recombines TRBV7-7 with TRBJ2-3; D possibly matches TRBD1 or TRBD2 (5 bases each). With 5 bases removed from V and 0 bases from J, the gap between germline ends came to 12 bases. Germline V gene sequence: CDR1 SSHAT, CDR2 FNYEAQ (reference sequence). CDR3 length equals 15 residues. CDR3 DNA: TGTGCCAGCAGCCCCACGGGGCAGAGCACAGATACGCAGTATTTT. Encoded protein: CASSPTGQSTDTQYF.

This clonotype was counted at least ten times. The chain is built from TRBV28 and TRBJ2-1; 13 nucleotides agree with TRBD2. Unmatched junction bases numbered 10, after V lost 4 bases and J lost 7 bases. CDR1 and CDR2 (germline): MDHEN, SYDVKM. The CDR3 has 17 amino acids. The CDR3 region is CASSSRGLAGFSNEQFF. CDR3 nucleotide sequence: TGTGCCAGCAGTTCCAGGGGACTAGCGGGGTTTTCGAATGAGCAGTTCTTC.

This clonotype came up many times. The chain joins TRBV27 to TRBJ2-1; 8 positions match TRBD2. Germline V gene sequence: CDR1 MNHEY, CDR2 SMNVEV (reference sequence). This CDR3 is built from 16 residues. Losses at the gene ends were 5 bases for V and 8 bases for J; bases not matched to a gene: 14. CDR3 region: CASSLKARGGVYEQFF. The CDR3 DNA is TGTGCCAGCAGTCTAAAAGCCCGGGGGGGCGTGTATGAGCAGTTCTTC.

The table lists this clonotype with many counts. This chain uses TRBV7-2 with TRBJ2-5; a possible D gene is TRBD1 (6 bases). The CDR3 has 17 residues. Looked up from germline, CDR1 is SGHTA and CDR2 is FQGNSA. V dropped 2 bases and J dropped 4 bases, with 20 bases sitting between them. The CDR3 loop reads CASSLMVGAARGETQYF. CDR3 DNA: TGTGCCAGCAGCTTAATGGTGGGGGCGGCCAGGGGAGAGACCCAGTACTTC.

This clonotype has a count of ten or more. V gene TRBV9 combines with J gene TRBJ2-3, with D possibly TRBD2 on 6 matching bases. The V gene lost 1 base and the J gene lost 0 bases, with 9 bases spanning the gap. Germline CDR1 SGDLS, CDR2 YYNGEE. The CDR3 is 15 amino acids. The CDR3 spells CASSVSSGSTDTQYF. The CDR3 DNA sequence: TGTGCCAGCAGCGTAAGTAGCGGAAGCACAGATACGCAGTATTTT.

This clonotype showed up many times. The gene calls are TRBV30 and TRBJ1-2; TRBD1 agrees at 7 bases. Germline assignment: CDR1 GTSNPN and CDR2 SVGIG (reference sequence). The ends lost 3 bases at V and 4 bases at J; junction bases unmatched: 5. The CDR3 has 13 amino acids. The CDR3 nucleotides are TGTGCCTGGAGAACGACAGGGACCTATGGCTACACCTTC. Translation: CAWRTTGTYGYTF.